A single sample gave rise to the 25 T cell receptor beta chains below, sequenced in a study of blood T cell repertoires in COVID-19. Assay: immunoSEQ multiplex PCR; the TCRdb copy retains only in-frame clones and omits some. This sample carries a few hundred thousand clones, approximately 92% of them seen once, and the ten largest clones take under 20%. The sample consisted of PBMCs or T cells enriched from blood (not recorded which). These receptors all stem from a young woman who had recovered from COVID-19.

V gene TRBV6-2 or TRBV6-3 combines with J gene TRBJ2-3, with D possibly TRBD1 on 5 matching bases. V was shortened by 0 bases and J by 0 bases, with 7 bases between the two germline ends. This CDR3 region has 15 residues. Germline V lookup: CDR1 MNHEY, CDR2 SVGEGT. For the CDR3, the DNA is TGTGCCAGCAGTTACTCAGGGGCTAGCACAGATACGCAGTATTTT. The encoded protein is CASSYSGASTDTQYF.

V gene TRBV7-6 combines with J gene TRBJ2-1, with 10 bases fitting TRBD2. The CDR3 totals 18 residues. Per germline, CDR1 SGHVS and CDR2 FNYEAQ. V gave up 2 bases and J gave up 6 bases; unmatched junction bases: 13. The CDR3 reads CASSLLLAGAPRGNEQFF. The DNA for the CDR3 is TGTGCCAGCAGCTTATTGCTAGCGGGAGCACCCCGCGGCAATGAGCAGTTCTTC.

The CDR3 loop reads CASSRTGQGHSGNTIYF. In DNA form, the CDR3 reads TGTGCCAGCAGCCGGACGGGACAGGGGCACTCTGGAAACACCATATATTTT. The V call is TRBV28, the J call TRBJ1-3; 10 positions match TRBD1. The germline V gene encodes CDR1 MDHEN and CDR2 SYDVKM. Trimming cost V 6 bases and J 0 bases; bases outside gene matches: 8. This CDR3 is 17 amino acids long.

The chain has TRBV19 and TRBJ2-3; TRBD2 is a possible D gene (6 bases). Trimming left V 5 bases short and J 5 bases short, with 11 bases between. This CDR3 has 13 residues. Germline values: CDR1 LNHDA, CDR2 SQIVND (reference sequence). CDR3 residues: CASSPGGLDTQYF. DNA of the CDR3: TGTGCCAGTAGTCCCGGGGGTTTAGATACGCAGTATTTT. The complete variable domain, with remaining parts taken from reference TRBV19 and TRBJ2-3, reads DGGITQSPKYLFRKEGQNVTLSCEQNLNHDAMYWYRQDPGQGLRLIYYSQIVNDFQKGDIAEGYSVSREKKESFPLTVTSAQKNPTAFYLCASSPGGLDTQYFGPGTRLTVL.

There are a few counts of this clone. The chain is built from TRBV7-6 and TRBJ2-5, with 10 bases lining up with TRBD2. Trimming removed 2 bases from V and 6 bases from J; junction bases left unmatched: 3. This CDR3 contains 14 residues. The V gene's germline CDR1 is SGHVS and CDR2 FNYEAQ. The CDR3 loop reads CASSLIAGGKTQYF. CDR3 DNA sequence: TGTGCCAGCAGCTTAATAGCGGGGGGAAAGACCCAGTACTTC.

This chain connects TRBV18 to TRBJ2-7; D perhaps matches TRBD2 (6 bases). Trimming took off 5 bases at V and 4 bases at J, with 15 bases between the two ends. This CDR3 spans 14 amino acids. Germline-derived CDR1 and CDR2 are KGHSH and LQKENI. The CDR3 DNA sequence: TGTGCCAGCTCATCGCCGGGACTCCCATACGAGCAGTACTTC. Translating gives CASSSPGLPYEQYF.

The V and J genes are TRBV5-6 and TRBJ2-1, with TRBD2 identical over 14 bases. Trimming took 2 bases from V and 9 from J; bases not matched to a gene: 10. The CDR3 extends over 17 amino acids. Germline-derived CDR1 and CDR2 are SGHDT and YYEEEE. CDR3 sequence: CASSFRLAGGFSSEQFF. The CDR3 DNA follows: TGTGCCAGCAGCTTTCGACTAGCGGGGGGGTTCTCGTCTGAGCAGTTCTTC.

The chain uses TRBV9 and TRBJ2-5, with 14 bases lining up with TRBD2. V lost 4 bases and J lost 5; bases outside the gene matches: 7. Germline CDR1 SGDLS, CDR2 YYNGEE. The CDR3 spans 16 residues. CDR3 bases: TGTGCCAGCAGCCCCCGACTAGCGGGAGGGGGGGAGACCCAGTACTTC. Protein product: CASSPRLAGGGETQYF.

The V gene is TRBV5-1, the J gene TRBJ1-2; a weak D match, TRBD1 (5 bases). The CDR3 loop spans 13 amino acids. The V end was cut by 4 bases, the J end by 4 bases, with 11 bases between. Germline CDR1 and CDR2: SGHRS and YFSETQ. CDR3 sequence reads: CASSPDSPYGYTF. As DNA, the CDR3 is TGCGCCAGCAGCCCCGACAGCCCCTATGGCTACACCTTC.

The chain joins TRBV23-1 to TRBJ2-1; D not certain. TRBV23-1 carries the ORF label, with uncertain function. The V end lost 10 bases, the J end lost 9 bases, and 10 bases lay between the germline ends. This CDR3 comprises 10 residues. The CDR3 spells CATPFGEQFF. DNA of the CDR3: TGCGCCACCCCGTTCGGTGAGCAGTTCTTC.

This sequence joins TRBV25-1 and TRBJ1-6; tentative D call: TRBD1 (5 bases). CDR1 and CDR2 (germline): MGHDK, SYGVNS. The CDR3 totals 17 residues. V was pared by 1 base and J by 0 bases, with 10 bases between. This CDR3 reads CASSEWGGSSYNSPLHF. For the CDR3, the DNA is TGTGCCAGCAGTGAATGGGGGGGGAGCTCCTATAATTCACCCCTCCACTTT.

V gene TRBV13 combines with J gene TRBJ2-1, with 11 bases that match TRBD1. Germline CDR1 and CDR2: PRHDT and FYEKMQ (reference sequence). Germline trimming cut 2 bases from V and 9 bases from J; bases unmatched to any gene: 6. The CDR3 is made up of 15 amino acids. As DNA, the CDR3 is TGTGCCAGCAGCTTATTCGGACAGGGGGCGGGTGAGCAGTTCTTC. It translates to CASSLFGQGAGEQFF.

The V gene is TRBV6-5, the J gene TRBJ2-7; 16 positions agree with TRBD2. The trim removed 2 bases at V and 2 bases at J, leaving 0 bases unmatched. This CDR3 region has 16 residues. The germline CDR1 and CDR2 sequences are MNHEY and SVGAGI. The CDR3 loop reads CASSYGTSGRAYEQYF. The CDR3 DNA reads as TGTGCCAGCAGTTACGGGACTAGCGGGAGGGCCTACGAGCAGTACTTC.

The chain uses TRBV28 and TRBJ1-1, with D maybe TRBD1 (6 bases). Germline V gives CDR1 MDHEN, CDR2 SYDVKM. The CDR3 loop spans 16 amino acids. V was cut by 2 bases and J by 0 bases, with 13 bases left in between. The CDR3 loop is CASSLISGGMNTEAFF. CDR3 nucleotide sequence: TGTGCCAGCAGTTTAATTTCGGGGGGCATGAACACTGAAGCTTTCTTT. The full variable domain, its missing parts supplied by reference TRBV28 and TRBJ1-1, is DVKVTQSSRYLVKRTGEKVFLECVQDMDHENMFWYRQDPGLGLRLIYFSYDVKMKEKGDIPEGYSVSREKKERFSLILESASTNQTSMYLCASSLISGGMNTEAFFGQGTRLTVV.

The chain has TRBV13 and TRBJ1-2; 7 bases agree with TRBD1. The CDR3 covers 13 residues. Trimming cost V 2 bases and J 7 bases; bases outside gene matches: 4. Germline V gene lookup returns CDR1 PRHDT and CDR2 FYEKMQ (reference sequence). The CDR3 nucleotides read TGTGCCAGCAGCTTATACAGGGGAACTGGCTACACCTTC. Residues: CASSLYRGTGYTF.

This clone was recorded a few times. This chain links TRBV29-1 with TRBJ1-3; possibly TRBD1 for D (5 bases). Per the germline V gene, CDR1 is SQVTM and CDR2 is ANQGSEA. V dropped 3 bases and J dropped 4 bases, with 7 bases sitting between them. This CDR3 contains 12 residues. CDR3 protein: CSVDAGGNTIYF. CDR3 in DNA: TGCAGCGTTGATGCAGGGGGAAACACCATATATTTT.

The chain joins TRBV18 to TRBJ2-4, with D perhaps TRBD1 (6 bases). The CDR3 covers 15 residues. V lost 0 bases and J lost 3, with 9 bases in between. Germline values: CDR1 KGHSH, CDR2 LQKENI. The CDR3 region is CASSPPNRDKNIQYF. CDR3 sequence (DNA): TGTGCCAGCTCACCACCTAACAGGGACAAAAACATTCAGTACTTC.

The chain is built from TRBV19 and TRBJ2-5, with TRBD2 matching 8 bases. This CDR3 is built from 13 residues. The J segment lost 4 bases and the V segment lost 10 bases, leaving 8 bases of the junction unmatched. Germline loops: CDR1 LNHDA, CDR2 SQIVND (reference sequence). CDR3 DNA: TGTGCCACCCTCGGGGGGGGCGGAGAGACCCAGTACTTC. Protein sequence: CATLGGGGETQYF.

CDR3 sequence: CATRGGGELFF. CDR3 bases: TGTGCCACTCGCGGGGGCGGGGAGCTGTTTTTT. The chain carries TRBV10-3 and TRBJ2-2; 7 bases agree with TRBD2. Germline V CDR1 and CDR2: ENHRY, SYGVKD. This CDR3 spans 11 amino acids. Trimming at V came to 10 bases and at J to 7 bases, leaving 3 bases not matched to a gene.

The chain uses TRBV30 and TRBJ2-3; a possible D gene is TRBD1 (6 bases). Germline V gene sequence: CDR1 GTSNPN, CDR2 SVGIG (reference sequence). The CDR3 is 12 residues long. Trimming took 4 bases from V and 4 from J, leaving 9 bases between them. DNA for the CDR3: TGTGCCTGGACAGGGGACGCAGATACGCAGTATTTT. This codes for CAWTGDADTQYF.

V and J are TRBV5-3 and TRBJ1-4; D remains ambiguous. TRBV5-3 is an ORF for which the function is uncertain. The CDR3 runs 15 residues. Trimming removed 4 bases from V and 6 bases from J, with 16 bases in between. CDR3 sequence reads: CARSRISGLYEKLFF. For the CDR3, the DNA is TGTGCCAGAAGCCGAATTTCGGGTCTGTATGAAAAACTGTTTTTT.

The CDR3 DNA reads as TGTGCCAGCGCCGACGGGTTGCTAAACTATGGCTACACCTTC. It yields the protein CASADGLLNYGYTF. This chain links TRBV7-8 with TRBJ1-2; D not certain. Trimming took off 8 bases at V and 2 bases at J, with 15 bases between the two ends. Germline V gene lookup returns CDR1 SGHVS and CDR2 FQNEAQ. The CDR3 extends over 14 amino acids. Variable domain in full (rest from reference TRBV7-8 and TRBJ1-2): GAGVSQSPRYKVAKRGQDVALRCDPISGHVSLFWYQQALGQGPEFLTYFQNEAQLDKSGLPSDRFFAERPEGSVSTLKIQRTQQEDSAVYLCASADGLLNYGYTFGSGTRLTVV.

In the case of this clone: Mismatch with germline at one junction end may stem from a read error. In DNA, the CDR3 is TGTGCTAGCAGCTTAGGTCTGGCTAGCGGGGCTTCAGATACGCAGTATTTT. Translated, it gives CASSLGLASGASDTQYF. The chain carries TRBV7-7 and TRBJ2-3, with 9 bases aligning to TRBD2. Looked up from germline, CDR1 is SSHAT and CDR2 is FNYEAQ (reference sequence). There are 17 residues in the CDR3.

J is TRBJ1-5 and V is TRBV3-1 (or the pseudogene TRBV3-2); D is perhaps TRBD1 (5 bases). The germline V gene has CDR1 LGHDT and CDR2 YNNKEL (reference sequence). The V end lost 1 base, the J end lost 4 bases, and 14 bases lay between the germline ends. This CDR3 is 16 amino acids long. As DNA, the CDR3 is TGTGCCAGCAGCCAAGGGGGCCCGGCAGCTAATCAGCCCCAGCATTTT. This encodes CASSQGGPAANQPQHF.

For the CDR3, the DNA is TGTGCCAGCAGCGTCTCCCGGGACAGGGGGTCCGACACTGAAGCTTTCTTT. This sequence encodes CASSVSRDRGSDTEAFF. The chain carries TRBV9 and TRBJ1-1; 11 bases are shared with TRBD1. Germline CDR1 reads SGDLS; CDR2 reads YYNGEE. The CDR3 is 17 amino acids. J was trimmed by 3 bases and V by 2 bases; bases with no gene match: 9.